The 2 T cell receptor beta chains given below trace back to one sample, sequenced in a study of sequential checkpoint blockade in melanoma. The method was immunoSEQ multiplex PCR; TCRdb's version includes in-frame clones alone and lacks a portion of them. Of 25,000 to 30,000 clones in the sample, around 73% were seen once. Treatment meaning: randomized to nivolumab then ipilimumab (arm A) or the reverse (arm B). This specimen was CD8+ T cells sorted from blood (inferred from file names), taken from a patient given nivolumab and ipilimumab in sequence. Receptors were obtained from a human donor with melanoma.

The chain combines TRBV4-3 with TRBJ2-3; the match to TRBD2 covers 14 bases. CDR1 and CDR2 (germline): LGHNA, YSLEER. This CDR3 is built from 17 residues. With V trimmed by 3 bases and J by 3 bases, 5 bases remained unmatched. CDR3 DNA: TGCGCCAGCAGCCAGACCGGGACTAGCGGGAGTACAGATACGCAGTATTTT. Its translation is CASSQTGTSGSTDTQYF.

V is TRBV28 and J is TRBJ1-1; D unresolved. The V end lost 6 bases, the J end lost 7 bases, and 15 bases lay between the germline ends. CDR1 MDHEN and CDR2 SYDVKM come from the germline V gene. This CDR3 is built from 13 residues. CDR3 sequence reads: CASSSGWVSEAFF. The CDR3 nucleotides read TGTGCCAGCAGCTCCGGGTGGGTGAGTGAAGCTTTCTTT.